The 12 T cell receptor beta chains in this list originate from one sample, sequenced in a study of cytomegalovirus exposure and HLA in healthy donors. Primers included in the PCR were 60 Vbeta and 13 Jbeta primers. The table came from immunoSEQ multiplex PCR; TCRdb's copy has only in-frame clones and leaves some out. The sample carries 49,000 or so clones, 81% recorded once. Material: PBMCs. Receptors were obtained from a boy between 10 and 17 years old in good health and CMV-seropositive.

V gene TRBV6-5 combines with J gene TRBJ2-7; D may be TRBD2 (5 bases). Germline V gene data show CDR1 as MNHEY and CDR2 as SVGAGI. The CDR3 runs 14 residues. Trimming took 2 bases from V and 3 from J, leaving 11 bases between them. The CDR3 DNA reads TGTGCCAGCAGTTACCGGGAAGATCACTACGAGCAGTACTTC. Translated, it gives CASSYREDHYEQYF.

The chain combines TRBV6-5 with TRBJ1-1, with 7 bases matching TRBD1. V lost 5 bases and J lost 4; bases outside the gene matches: 7. This CDR3 has 14 amino acids. Per germline, CDR1 MNHEY and CDR2 SVGAGI. The CDR3 reads CASSTTGSLTEAFF. DNA of the CDR3: TGTGCCAGCAGTACGACAGGGTCCCTCACTGAAGCTTTCTTT.

The chain carries TRBV5-1 and TRBJ2-3, with D possibly TRBD1 on 6 matching bases. The CDR3 contains 17 residues. The V gene lost 4 bases and the J gene lost 1 base, with 19 bases spanning the gap. Germline assignment: CDR1 SGHRS and CDR2 YFSETQ. In DNA, the CDR3 is TGCGCCAGCAGCGGGGGCGCCGTCAAATTAGGCACAGATACGCAGTATTTT. Amino acids: CASSGGAVKLGTDTQYF.

The chain links TRBV7-6 to TRBJ2-7; D uncertain. Per germline, CDR1 SGHVS and CDR2 FNYEAQ. The CDR3 spans 12 residues. Trimming removed 5 bases at V and 0 bases at J, with 5 bases between. The CDR3 protein is CASSEISYEQYF. The CDR3 DNA sequence: TGTGCCAGCAGCGAGATCTCCTACGAGCAGTACTTC. Together with reference TRBV7-6 and TRBJ2-7, the CDR3 gives the full variable domain: GAGVSQSPRYKVTKRGQDVALRCDPISGHVSLYWYRQALGQGPEFLTYFNYEAQQDKSGLPNDRFSAERPEGSISTLTIQRTEQRDSAMYRCASSEISYEQYFGPGTRLTVT.

This chain connects TRBV10-3 to TRBJ1-2; perhaps TRBD1 as D (6 bases). Trimming took off 4 bases at V and 6 bases at J, with 18 bases between the two ends. Germline CDR1 reads ENHRY; CDR2 reads SYGVKD. The CDR3 runs 15 residues. The CDR3 DNA reads as TGTGCCATCAGTGGGTTAAGCACAGGGATAGATGGCTACACCTTC. Translating gives CAISGLSTGIDGYTF.

The chain links TRBV5-8 to TRBJ1-2; D might be TRBD1 (5 bases). CDR3 length equals 13 residues. Germline V gene sequence: CDR1 SGHTS, CDR2 YDEGEE. V lost 2 bases, J lost 3 bases, and 8 bases lay in between. The CDR3: CASSFSGHYGYTF. As DNA, the CDR3 is TGTGCCAGCAGCTTCTCAGGGCACTATGGCTACACCTTC.

There are a few counts of this clone. The CDR3 region has the DNA TGTGCCAGCAGCCCCGTTCACACCGGGGAGCTGTTTTTT. Protein sequence: CASSPVHTGELFF. The chain carries TRBV6-1 and TRBJ2-2; D call uncertain. The CDR3 is 13 residues long. The V end was cut by 6 bases, the J end by 3 bases, with 8 bases between. Germline CDR1 reads MNHNS; CDR2 reads SASEGT.

The table lists this clone with a few counts. The chain recombines TRBV28 with TRBJ2-1, with D hard to call. This CDR3 comprises 13 residues. Looked up from germline, CDR1 is MDHEN and CDR2 is SYDVKM. Trimming removed 5 bases from V and 0 bases from J, with 5 bases in between. In DNA, the CDR3 is TGTGCCAGCAGTCCTAGCTCCTACAATGAGCAGTTCTTC. This codes for CASSPSSYNEQFF.

The chain carries TRBV7-8 and TRBJ2-7; 11 nucleotides line up with TRBD1. The V gene end was trimmed by 3 bases and the J gene end by 3 bases; junction bases not matched to a gene: 4. The CDR3 runs to 15 residues. Germline-derived CDR1 and CDR2 are SGHVS and FQNEAQ. This chain's CDR3 is CASSFGTGGIYEQYF. In DNA form, the CDR3 reads TGTGCCAGCAGCTTCGGGACAGGGGGGATCTACGAGCAGTACTTC.

The V call is TRBV6-5, the J call TRBJ2-7; 7 bases line up with TRBD1. Germline V gene data show CDR1 as MNHEY and CDR2 as SVGAGI. The length of the CDR3 is 13 residues. V gave up 6 bases and J gave up 0 bases; unmatched junction bases: 2. Written as DNA, the CDR3 is TGTGCCAGCAGGGGGACAGCCTCCTACGAGCAGTACTTC. As protein: CASRGTASYEQYF.

CDR3 loop: CASSPQGKYGYTF. CDR3 DNA: TGTGCCAGCAGCCCACAGGGAAAGTATGGCTACACCTTC. This rearrangement joins TRBV6-1 to TRBJ1-2; possibly TRBD1 for D (6 bases). V lost 6 bases to trimming and J lost 5 bases, with 13 bases between them. Germline values: CDR1 MNHNS, CDR2 SASEGT. The CDR3 contains 13 residues.

The count of this clone is one. V is TRBV5-6 and J is TRBJ2-5; 9 nucleotides agree with TRBD2. Germline lookup yields CDR1 SGHDT and CDR2 YYEEEE. V shed 2 bases, J shed 1 base, and the junction held 12 bases outside the gene matches. This CDR3 is 18 amino acids long. DNA for the CDR3: TGTGCCAGCAGCTTAGCCTCTGTGCGGGGGGGAGTCCAAGAGACCCAGTACTTC. Translating gives CASSLASVRGGVQETQYF.